The clone carrying this T cell receptor beta chain was observed once. Its antigen is unidentified. The same CDR3 is also encoded by other DNA sequences in this sample. The germline CDR1 and CDR2 sequences are SGHRS and YFSETQ. Trimming removed 2 bases from V and 0 bases from J, with 7 bases in between. This CDR3 region has 14 residues. Assay used: immunoSEQ multiplex PCR; TCRdb lists only in-frame clones, some missing. The table has about 2.4 million clones, under 95% seen once. These data belong to a study of shared clonotypes between healthy human individuals. Study findings and constraints: Sequencing depth was a factor that was expected to affect clonotype sharing among donors.

The receptor was isolated from a man aged 18 to 35 in good health. Some clones in this sample may be carry-over from other donors' samples. The chain links TRBV5-1 to TRBJ2-3; perhaps TRBD1 as D (5 bases). Sequenced: naive CD4+ T cells from PBMCs. Documented subset: CD45RA+ positively selected. The DNA for the CDR3 is TGCGCCAGCAGCTTAGGGGAAAGCACAGATACGCAGTATTTT. This encodes CASSLGESTDTQYF.